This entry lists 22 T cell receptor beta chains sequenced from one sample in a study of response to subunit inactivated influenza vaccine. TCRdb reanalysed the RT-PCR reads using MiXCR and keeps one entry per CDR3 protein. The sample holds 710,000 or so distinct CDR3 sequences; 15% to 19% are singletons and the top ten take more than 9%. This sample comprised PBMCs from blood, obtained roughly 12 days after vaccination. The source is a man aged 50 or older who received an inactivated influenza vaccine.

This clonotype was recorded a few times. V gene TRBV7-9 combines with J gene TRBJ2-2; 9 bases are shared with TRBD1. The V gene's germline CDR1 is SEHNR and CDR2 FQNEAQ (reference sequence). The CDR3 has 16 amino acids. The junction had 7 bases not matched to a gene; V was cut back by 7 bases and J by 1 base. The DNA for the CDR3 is TGTGCCAGCAATACAGGGGGCGCAAGGAACACCGGGGAGCTGTTTTTT. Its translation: CASNTGGARNTGELFF.

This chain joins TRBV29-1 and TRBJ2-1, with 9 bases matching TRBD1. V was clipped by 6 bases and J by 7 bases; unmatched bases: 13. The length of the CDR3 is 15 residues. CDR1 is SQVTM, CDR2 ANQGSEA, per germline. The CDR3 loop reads CSVRQDRGLRNEQFF. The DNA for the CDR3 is TGCAGCGTGCGTCAGGACAGGGGCTTGAGGAATGAGCAGTTCTTC.

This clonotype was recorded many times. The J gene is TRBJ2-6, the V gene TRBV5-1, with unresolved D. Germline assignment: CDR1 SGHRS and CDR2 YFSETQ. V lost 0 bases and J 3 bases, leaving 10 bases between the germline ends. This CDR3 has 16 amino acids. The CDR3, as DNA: TGCGCCAGCAGCTTGGAATTGGCAAGTGGGGCCAACGTCCTGACTTTC. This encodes CASSLELASGANVLTF. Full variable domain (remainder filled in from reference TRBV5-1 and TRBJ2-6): KAGVTQTPRYLIKTRGQQVTLSCSPISGHRSVSWYQQTPGQGLQFLFEYFSETQRNKGNFPGRFSGRQFSNSRSEMNVSTLELGDSALYLCASSLELASGANVLTFGAGSRLTVL.

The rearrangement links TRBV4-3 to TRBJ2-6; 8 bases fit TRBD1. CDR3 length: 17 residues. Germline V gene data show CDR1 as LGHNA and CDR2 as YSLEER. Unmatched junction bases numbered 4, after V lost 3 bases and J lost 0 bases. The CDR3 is CASSQRTGNSGANVLTF. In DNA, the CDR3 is TGCGCCAGCAGCCAGAGGACAGGGAACTCTGGGGCCAACGTCCTGACTTTC.

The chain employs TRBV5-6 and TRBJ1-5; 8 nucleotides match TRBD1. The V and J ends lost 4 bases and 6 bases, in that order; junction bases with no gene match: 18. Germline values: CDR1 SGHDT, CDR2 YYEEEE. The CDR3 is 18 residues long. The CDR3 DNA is TGTGCCAGCAGCCTCAACGGGTGGCAGGGGGCGCGAGGTCAGCCCCAGCATTTT. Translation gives CASSLNGWQGARGQPQHF.

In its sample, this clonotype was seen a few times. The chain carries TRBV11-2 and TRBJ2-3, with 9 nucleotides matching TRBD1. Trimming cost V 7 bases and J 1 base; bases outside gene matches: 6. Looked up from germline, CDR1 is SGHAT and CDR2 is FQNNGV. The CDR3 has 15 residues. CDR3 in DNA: TGTGCCAGCAAACTGGACAGGGGAGGCACAGATACGCAGTATTTT. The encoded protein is CASKLDRGGTDTQYF.

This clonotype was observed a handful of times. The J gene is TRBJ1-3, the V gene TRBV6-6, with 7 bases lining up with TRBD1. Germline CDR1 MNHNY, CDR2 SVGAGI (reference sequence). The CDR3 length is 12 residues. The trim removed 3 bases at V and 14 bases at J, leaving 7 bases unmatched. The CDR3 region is CASSYLGDSVYF. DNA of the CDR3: TGTGCCAGCAGTTATCTCGGGGACAGCGTATATTTT.

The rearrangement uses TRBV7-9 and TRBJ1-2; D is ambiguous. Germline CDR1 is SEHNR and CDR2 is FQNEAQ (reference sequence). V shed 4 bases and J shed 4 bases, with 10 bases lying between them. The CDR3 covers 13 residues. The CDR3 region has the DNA TGTGCCAGCAGCTCAACTGACGGCTATGGCTACACCTTC. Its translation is CASSSTDGYGYTF.

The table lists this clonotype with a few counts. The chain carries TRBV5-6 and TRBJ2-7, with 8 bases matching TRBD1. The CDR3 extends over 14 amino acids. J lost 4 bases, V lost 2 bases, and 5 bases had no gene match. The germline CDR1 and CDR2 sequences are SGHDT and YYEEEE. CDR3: CASSFTGGIYEQYF. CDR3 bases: TGTGCCAGCAGCTTCACAGGGGGGATATACGAGCAGTACTTC.

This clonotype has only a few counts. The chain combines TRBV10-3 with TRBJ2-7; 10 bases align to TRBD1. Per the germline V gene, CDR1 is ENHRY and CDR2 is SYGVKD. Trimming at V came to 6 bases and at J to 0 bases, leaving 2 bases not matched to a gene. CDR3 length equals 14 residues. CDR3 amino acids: CAIRGQGSSYEQYF. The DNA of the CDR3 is TGTGCCATCAGGGGACAGGGGAGCTCCTACGAGCAGTACTTC.

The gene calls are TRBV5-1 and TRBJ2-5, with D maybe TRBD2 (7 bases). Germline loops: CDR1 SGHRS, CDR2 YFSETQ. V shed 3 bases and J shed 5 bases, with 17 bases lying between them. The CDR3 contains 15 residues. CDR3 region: CASSSFRGGGETQYF. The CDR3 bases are TGCGCCAGCAGCTCCTTTAGGGGGGGCGGTGAGACCCAGTACTTC.

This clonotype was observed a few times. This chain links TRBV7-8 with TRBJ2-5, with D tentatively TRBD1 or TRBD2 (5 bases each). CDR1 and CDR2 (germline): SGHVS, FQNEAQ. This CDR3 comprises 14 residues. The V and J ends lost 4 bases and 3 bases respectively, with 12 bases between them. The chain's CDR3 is CASSYGTLEETQYF. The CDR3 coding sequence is TGTGCCAGCAGCTACGGGACGCTCGAAGAGACCCAGTACTTC. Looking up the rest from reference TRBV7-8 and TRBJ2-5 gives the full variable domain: GAGVSQSPRYKVAKRGQDVALRCDPISGHVSLFWYQQALGQGPEFLTYFQNEAQLDKSGLPSDRFFAERPEGSVSTLKIQRTQQEDSAVYLCASSYGTLEETQYFGPGTRLLVL.

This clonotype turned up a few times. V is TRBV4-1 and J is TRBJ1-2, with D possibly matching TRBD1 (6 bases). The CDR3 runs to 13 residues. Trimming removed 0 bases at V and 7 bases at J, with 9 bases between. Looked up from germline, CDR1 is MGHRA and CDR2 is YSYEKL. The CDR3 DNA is TGCGCCAGCAGCCAAGATCGGGGGCGTGGCTACACCTTC. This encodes CASSQDRGRGYTF.

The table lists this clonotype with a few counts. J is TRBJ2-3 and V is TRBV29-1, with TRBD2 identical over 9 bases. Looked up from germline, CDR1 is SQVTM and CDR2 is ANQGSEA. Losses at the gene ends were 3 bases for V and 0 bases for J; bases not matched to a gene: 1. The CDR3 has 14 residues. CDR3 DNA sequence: TGCAGCGTTGAGACTAGCGGCAGCACAGATACGCAGTATTTT. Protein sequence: CSVETSGSTDTQYF.

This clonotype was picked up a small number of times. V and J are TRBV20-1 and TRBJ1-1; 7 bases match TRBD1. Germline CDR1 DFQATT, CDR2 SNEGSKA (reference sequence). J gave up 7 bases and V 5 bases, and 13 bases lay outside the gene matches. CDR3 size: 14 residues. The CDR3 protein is CSALGLRGLIEAFF. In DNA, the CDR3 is TGCAGTGCTCTCGGATTGAGGGGGCTCATTGAAGCTTTCTTT.

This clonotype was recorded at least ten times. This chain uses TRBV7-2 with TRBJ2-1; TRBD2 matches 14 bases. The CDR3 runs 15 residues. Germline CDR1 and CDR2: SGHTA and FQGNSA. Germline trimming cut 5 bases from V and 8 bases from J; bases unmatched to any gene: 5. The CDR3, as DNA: TGTGCCAGCAGCCCGGGACTAGCGGGAGTGTATGAGCAGTTCTTC. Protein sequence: CASSPGLAGVYEQFF.

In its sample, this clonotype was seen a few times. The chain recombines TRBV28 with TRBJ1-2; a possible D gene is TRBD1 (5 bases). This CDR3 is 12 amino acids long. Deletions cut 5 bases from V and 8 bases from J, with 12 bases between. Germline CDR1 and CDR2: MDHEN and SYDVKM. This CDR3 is CASSRGESGYTF. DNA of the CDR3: TGTGCCAGCAGTAGAGGGGAAAGCGGCTACACCTTC.

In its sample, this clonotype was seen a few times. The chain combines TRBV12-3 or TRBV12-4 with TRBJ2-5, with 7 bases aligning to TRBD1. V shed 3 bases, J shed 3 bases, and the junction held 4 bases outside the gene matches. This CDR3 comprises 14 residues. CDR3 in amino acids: CASSLGQTKETQYF. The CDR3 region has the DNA TGTGCCAGCAGTTTGGGACAGACTAAAGAGACCCAGTACTTC.

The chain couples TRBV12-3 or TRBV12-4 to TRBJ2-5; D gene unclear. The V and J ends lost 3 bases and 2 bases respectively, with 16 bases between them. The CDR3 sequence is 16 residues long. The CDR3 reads CASSFNGLGPQETQYF. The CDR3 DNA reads TGTGCCAGCAGTTTCAACGGTCTGGGTCCTCAAGAGACCCAGTACTTC.

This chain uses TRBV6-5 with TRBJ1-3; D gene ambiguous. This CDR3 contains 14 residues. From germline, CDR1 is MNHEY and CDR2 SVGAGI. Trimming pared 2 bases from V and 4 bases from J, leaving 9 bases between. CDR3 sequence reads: CASSYERTGNTIYF. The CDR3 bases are TGTGCCAGCAGTTACGAGAGGACGGGAAACACCATATATTTT.

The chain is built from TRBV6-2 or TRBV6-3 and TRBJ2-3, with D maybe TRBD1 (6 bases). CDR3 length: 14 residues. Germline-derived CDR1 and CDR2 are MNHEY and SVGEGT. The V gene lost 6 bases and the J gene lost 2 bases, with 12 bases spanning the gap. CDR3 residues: CASRRDTNTDTQYF. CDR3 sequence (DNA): TGTGCCAGCAGACGGGACACTAACACAGATACGCAGTATTTT.

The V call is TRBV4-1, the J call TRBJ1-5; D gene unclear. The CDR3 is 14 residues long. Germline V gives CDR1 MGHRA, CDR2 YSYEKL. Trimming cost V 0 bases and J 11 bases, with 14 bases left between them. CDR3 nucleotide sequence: TGCGCCAGCAGCCAAGATAGCGTCGTCGGAGCCCAGCATTTT. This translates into CASSQDSVVGAQHF.